The clone carrying this TCR beta chain was seen a few times. Its target is unknown. These data come from a study of beta chain features in type 1 diabetes. Study-level results: There was a moderate but significant shortening of TCRB CDR3s in all four CD4+ subsets of Type 1 diabetes patients. A closer apparent resemblance between naive, central memory and Treg TCRB repertoires was seen in patients than in healthy donors.

All of the isolated RNA was reverse transcribed, so expressed TCRB transcripts were sequenced. Some clones are missing from TCRdb's copy, which holds only in-frame ones; the method was immunoSEQ multiplex PCR. Of over 700,000 clones listed, roughly 15% were seen once; the top ten hold around 0.02%. Cells sorted by CD45RO/CCR7/CD25/CD127/CD95/CD27 comprised CD4+ naive, central memory, regulatory and stem cell-like memory cells. This CDR3 comprises 14 residues. The V gene's germline CDR1 is MGHDK and CDR2 SYGVNS. The sample consisted of naive CD4+ T cells from blood. This clonotype originated in a woman aged 18-29 years in good health. The chain couples TRBV25-1 to TRBJ2-5; the D is unclear. The J call is in doubt because the DNA end fits TRBJ2-7 better. CDR3 sequence reads: CASSDSKPSYEQYF. The CDR3 DNA follows: TGTGCCAGCAGTGATTCGAAACCCTCCTACGAGCAGTACTTC.